One and the same sample provided the 32 T cell receptor beta chains below, sequenced in a study of blood T cell repertoires in COVID-19. Assay: immunoSEQ multiplex PCR; the TCRdb copy retains only in-frame clones and omits some. This sample has 45,000 to 60,000 clones, with 65% to 85% found just once. Material: peripheral blood. All receptors derive from a man older than 75 with COVID-19, enrolled during active disease.

The V call is TRBV28, the J call TRBJ1-5, with a possible D match to TRBD1 (6 bases). Germline CDR1 is MDHEN and CDR2 is SYDVKM. V was clipped by 5 bases and J by 3 bases, with 17 bases between them. The CDR3 has 16 amino acids. CDR3 loop: CASSPLQGWYNQPQHF. CDR3 coding DNA: TGTGCCAGCAGTCCTCTACAGGGCTGGTACAATCAGCCCCAGCATTTT.

This chain links TRBV5-8 with TRBJ1-5; a possible D gene is TRBD1 (5 bases). Deletions cut 1 base from V and 5 bases from J, with 13 bases between. The CDR3 has 15 residues. The V gene's germline CDR1 is SGHTS and CDR2 YDEGEE. The CDR3 sequence is CASSLSGPGDQPQHF. The DNA for the CDR3 is TGTGCCAGCAGCTTGAGCGGTCCGGGGGATCAGCCCCAGCATTTT.

The CDR3 DNA sequence: TGTGCCAGCTCACCCGGACAGGGTTCCTCTGGGGCCAACGTCCTGACTTTC. It codes for CASSPGQGSSGANVLTF. V usage is TRBV18 and J usage is TRBJ2-6, with 8 positions matching TRBD1. CDR1 is KGHSH and CDR2 is LQKENI in the germline V gene. After removal of 3 bases from V and 0 bases from J, the junction contained 4 bases not matched to a gene. The CDR3 is 17 amino acids.

V and J are TRBV24-1 and TRBJ2-2; TRBD2 matches at 15 bases. Germline loops: CDR1 KGHDR, CDR2 SFDVKD. Trimming cost V 3 bases and J 1 base; bases outside gene matches: 5. The CDR3 has 19 residues. The CDR3 DNA sequence: TGTGCCACCAGTGATCCACCGGGACTAGCGGGAGGGAACACCGGGGAGCTGTTTTTT. This codes for CATSDPPGLAGGNTGELFF.

The rearrangement links TRBV30 to TRBJ2-1; 10 bases align to TRBD2. Germline CDR1 and CDR2: GTSNPN and SVGIG (reference sequence). V lost 7 bases and J lost 2; bases outside the gene matches: 5. The CDR3 has 14 residues. Here the CDR3 reads CASRTSGAYNEQFF. The CDR3 region has the DNA TGTGCCTCGCGGACTAGCGGCGCCTACAATGAGCAGTTCTTC.

The CDR3 DNA reads TGTGCCAGCAGCTTAGAATGGGGGCTGGACGGCTACACCTTC. This sequence encodes CASSLEWGLDGYTF. V and J are TRBV7-2 and TRBJ1-2, with D possibly being TRBD1 (6 bases). Germline loops: CDR1 SGHTA, CDR2 FQGNSA. The CDR3 length is 14 residues. Trimming removed 1 base from V and 8 bases from J, with 14 bases in between.

V is TRBV4-1 and J is TRBJ2-1, with TRBD1 as a possible D gene (5 bases). CDR1 MGHRA and CDR2 YSYEKL come from the germline V gene. V dropped 2 bases and J dropped 5 bases, with 10 bases sitting between them. There are 14 residues in the CDR3. The DNA for the CDR3 is TGCGCCAGCAGCCAATTGGGGCAGAACAATGAGCAGTTCTTC. Protein sequence: CASSQLGQNNEQFF.

This chain links TRBV7-3 with TRBJ1-5; TRBD1 matches at 10 bases. V lost 6 bases and J lost 4; bases outside the gene matches: 15. Germline-derived CDR1 and CDR2 are SGHTA and FQGTGA. CDR3 length equals 18 residues. This CDR3 reads CASSQEGQGNKVNQPQHF. Here the CDR3 DNA reads TGTGCCAGCAGTCAGGAGGGACAGGGGAATAAGGTGAATCAGCCCCAGCATTTT.

CDR3: CASSRQGAETEAFF. CDR3 in DNA: TGCGCCAGCAGCAGACAGGGGGCTGAGACTGAAGCTTTCTTT. This chain joins TRBV5-1 and TRBJ1-1; 10 bases fit TRBD1. Unmatched junction bases numbered 5, after V lost 4 bases and J lost 5 bases. The CDR3 is 14 residues long. Per germline, CDR1 SGHRS and CDR2 YFSETQ.

The CDR3 here is CASSPRVAGGTDTQYF. CDR3 coding DNA: TGTGCCAGCAGCCCCCGGGTAGCGGGGGGCACAGATACGCAGTATTTT. This rearrangement joins TRBV7-2 to TRBJ2-3, with 9 bases fitting TRBD2. The junction had 7 bases not matched to a gene; V was cut back by 5 bases and J by 1 base. Germline values: CDR1 SGHTA, CDR2 FQGNSA. There are 16 residues in the CDR3.

CDR3 nucleotides: TGCGCCAGCAGCCCAGGACAGCCCAACACTGAAGCTTTCTTT. Translated: CASSPGQPNTEAFF. This chain uses TRBV5-1 with TRBJ1-1, with D possibly being TRBD1 (6 bases). Trimming removed 4 bases at V and 2 bases at J, with 12 bases between. The CDR3 spans 14 residues. Germline loops: CDR1 SGHRS, CDR2 YFSETQ.

This clone has a single count. The gene calls are TRBV4-3 and TRBJ1-2; D is ambiguous. The CDR3 contains 12 residues. V lost 0 bases and J 8 bases, leaving 7 bases between the germline ends. Germline V gives CDR1 LGHNA, CDR2 YSLEER. CDR3 in amino acids: CASSQDRRGYTF. The CDR3, as DNA: TGCGCCAGCAGCCAAGACAGGCGCGGCTACACCTTC.

The chain joins TRBV6-1 to TRBJ2-1, with 7 bases identical to TRBD2. Trimming took 2 bases from V and 9 from J; bases not matched to a gene: 10. CDR1 and CDR2 from the germline V gene are MNHNS and SASEGT. CDR3 size: 15 residues. The CDR3 spells CASSEPAAPSGEQFF. The CDR3 bases are TGTGCCAGCAGTGAACCAGCCGCCCCTAGCGGTGAGCAGTTCTTC.

Written as DNA, the CDR3 is TGTGCCAGCAGCTCAGGACAGGCGAGGGGCCACAATGAGCAGTTCTTC. Translation: CASSSGQARGHNEQFF. The chain employs TRBV5-4 and TRBJ2-1, with TRBD1 matching 7 bases. With 3 bases clipped from V and 5 bases from J, the junction kept 11 bases outside the gene matches. The CDR3 length is 16 residues. Germline-derived CDR1 and CDR2 are SGHNT and YYREEE (reference sequence).

The V and J genes are TRBV7-2 and TRBJ1-4, with a weak D call TRBD1 (5 bases). CDR3 length: 15 residues. Germline CDR1 and CDR2: SGHTA and FQGNSA. V lost 1 base and J lost 5, with 11 bases in between. The CDR3 coding sequence is TGTGCCAGCAGCTTAGAACCAGGGCTCAATGAAAAACTGTTTTTT. This encodes CASSLEPGLNEKLFF.

V and J are TRBV20-1 and TRBJ1-6, with D possibly matching TRBD1 (6 bases). The germline V gene encodes CDR1 DFQATT and CDR2 SNEGSKA (reference sequence). This CDR3 is 11 amino acids long. The V gene lost 5 bases and the J gene lost 10 bases, with 9 bases spanning the gap. CDR3 sequence reads: CSAGGQSPLHF. The CDR3, as DNA: TGCAGTGCTGGGGGCCAATCACCCCTCCACTTT.

There are a few counts of this clone. The CDR3: CASHGQLNTEAFF. The CDR3 DNA follows: TGTGCCAGCCACGGACAGCTGAACACTGAAGCTTTCTTT. The chain recombines TRBV19 with TRBJ1-1; weak D call: TRBD1 (6 bases). The CDR3 loop spans 13 amino acids. Germline CDR1 LNHDA, CDR2 SQIVND (reference sequence). V was cut by 9 bases and J by 0 bases, with 11 bases left in between.

The chain combines TRBV20-1 with TRBJ1-2; TRBD1 matches at 9 bases. J gave up 2 bases and V 3 bases, and 7 bases lay outside the gene matches. The V gene's germline CDR1 is DFQATT and CDR2 SNEGSKA (reference sequence). This CDR3 has 15 residues. DNA of the CDR3: TGCAGTGCTAGTGGCGGGACAGGGAAAAACTATGGCTACACCTTC. Translation: CSASGGTGKNYGYTF.

This chain uses TRBV5-1 with TRBJ2-2; D not resolved. V dropped 2 bases and J dropped 1 base, with 6 bases sitting between them. The CDR3 totals 14 residues. CDR1 SGHRS and CDR2 YFSETQ come from the germline V gene. This chain's CDR3 is CASSFSGNTGELFF. The CDR3 DNA sequence: TGCGCCAGCAGCTTTTCAGGGAACACCGGGGAGCTGTTTTTT.

V and J are TRBV29-1 and TRBJ1-1; maybe TRBD1 (5 bases). In germline, CDR1 is SQVTM, CDR2 ANQGSEA. V lost 5 bases, J lost 2 bases, and 15 bases lay in between. This CDR3 has 14 amino acids. The CDR3 DNA sequence: TGCAGCGTTTTTTGGGTGCAGGGTAACACTGAAGCTTTCTTT. Its translation is CSVFWVQGNTEAFF.

This clone was observed a handful of times. This chain joins TRBV28 and TRBJ1-5; no definite D call. Trimming took off 4 bases at V and 4 bases at J, with 17 bases between the two ends. The CDR3 is made up of 16 amino acids. The germline gives CDR1 MDHEN, CDR2 SYDVKM. The chain's CDR3 is CASSYPYGGPNQPQHF. For the CDR3, the DNA is TGTGCCAGCAGTTACCCCTACGGAGGTCCTAATCAGCCCCAGCATTTT. The full variable domain, its missing parts supplied by reference TRBV28 and TRBJ1-5, is DVKVTQSSRYLVKRTGEKVFLECVQDMDHENMFWYRQDPGLGLRLIYFSYDVKMKEKGDIPEGYSVSREKKERFSLILESASTNQTSMYLCASSYPYGGPNQPQHFGDGTRLSIL.

The chain couples TRBV3-1 (or the pseudogene TRBV3-2) to TRBJ1-3; 8 bases line up with TRBD1. This CDR3 contains 15 residues. Germline values: CDR1 LGHDT, CDR2 YNNKEL (reference sequence). The J segment lost 5 bases and the V segment lost 2 bases, leaving 5 bases of the junction unmatched. The CDR3 DNA sequence: TGTGCCAGCAGCCAATCAGGGGGCGGTCGAAACACCATATATTTT. Its protein is CASSQSGGGRNTIYF.

The chain employs TRBV28 and TRBJ1-4; 7 bases agree with TRBD1. V was pared by 5 bases and J by 5 bases, with 5 bases of the junction left unmatched. Germline CDR1 is MDHEN and CDR2 is SYDVKM. CDR3 length equals 14 residues. CDR3 residues: CASSGGGINEKLFF. The CDR3 nucleotides are TGTGCCAGCAGTGGAGGGGGCATAAATGAAAAACTGTTTTTT.

The chain uses TRBV10-3 and TRBJ1-6; perhaps TRBD1 as D (6 bases). This CDR3 comprises 13 residues. V dropped 4 bases and J dropped 7 bases, with 8 bases sitting between them. The germline gives CDR1 ENHRY, CDR2 SYGVKD. The CDR3 region is CAISGTENSPLHF. DNA of the CDR3: TGTGCCATCAGTGGGACAGAGAATTCACCCCTCCACTTT.

This chain joins TRBV12-3 or TRBV12-4 and TRBJ1-1; 9 positions agree with TRBD1. The CDR3 spans 13 residues. V lost 7 bases to trimming and J lost 6 bases; unmatched junction nucleotides: 6. This CDR3 is CASNRDRVSEAFF. CDR3 in DNA: TGTGCCAGCAACCGGGACAGGGTTTCTGAAGCTTTCTTT.

This clone was found once. V gene TRBV27 combines with J gene TRBJ1-3; 7 bases match TRBD1. Germline trimming cut 5 bases from V and 4 bases from J; bases unmatched to any gene: 14. Germline values: CDR1 MNHEY, CDR2 SMNVEV (reference sequence). There are 17 residues in the CDR3. The CDR3 is CASSPIYRGARGNTIYF. The CDR3 nucleotides read TGTGCCAGCAGTCCCATCTACAGGGGCGCTCGGGGAAACACCATATATTTT.

This clone was counted a single time. The V gene is TRBV6-2 or TRBV6-3, the J gene TRBJ2-7; D is possibly TRBD2 (6 bases). The CDR3 spans 17 residues. Trimming pared 5 bases from V and 1 base from J, leaving 21 bases between. Germline assignment: CDR1 MNHEY and CDR2 SVGEGT. CDR3 in amino acids: CASSALGVAEDSYEQYV. The CDR3 region has the DNA TGTGCCAGCAGTGCGTTGGGGGTAGCGGAAGATTCCTACGAGCAGTACGTC.

In its sample, this clone was seen a few times. This chain joins TRBV7-2 and TRBJ2-1; 7 nucleotides agree with TRBD2. The length of the CDR3 is 14 residues. The junction had 4 bases not matched to a gene; V was cut back by 3 bases and J by 5 bases. Germline CDR1 SGHTA, CDR2 FQGNSA. DNA for the CDR3: TGTGCCAGCAGCTTGTGGCTAGCGGACAATGAGCAGTTCTTC. Encoded protein: CASSLWLADNEQFF. Full variable domain (missing parts from reference TRBV7-2 and TRBJ2-1): GAGVSQSPSNKVTEKGKDVELRCDPISGHTALYWYRQSLGQGLEFLIYFQGNSAPDKSGLPSDRFSAERTGGSVSTLTIQRTQQEDSAVYLCASSLWLADNEQFFGPGTRLTVL.

The chain has TRBV9 and TRBJ1-3, with D hard to call. V was clipped by 6 bases and J by 0 bases, with 7 bases between them. The germline gives CDR1 SGDLS, CDR2 YYNGEE. The CDR3 extends over 13 amino acids. The CDR3 reads CASNPGSGNTIYF. CDR3 coding DNA: TGTGCCAGCAACCCGGGCTCTGGAAACACCATATATTTT.

This clone came up once. The chain is built from TRBV4-1 and TRBJ2-6; 7 positions agree with TRBD2. The CDR3 covers 20 residues. The J segment lost 2 bases and the V segment lost 0 bases, leaving 13 bases of the junction unmatched. The germline CDR1 and CDR2 sequences are MGHRA and YSYEKL. DNA of the CDR3: TGCGCCAGCAGCCAAGATGGTAGGGCGGGAGTAAAGGCTGGGGCCAACGTCCTGACTTTC. Amino acids: CASSQDGRAGVKAGANVLTF.

This clone has only a few counts. The V call is TRBV5-5, the J call TRBJ1-4; 8 positions match TRBD1. The CDR3 sequence is 13 residues long. The V and J ends lost 2 bases and 8 bases, in that order; junction bases with no gene match: 2. Per the germline V gene, CDR1 is SGHKS and CDR2 is YYEKEE (reference sequence). The CDR3 DNA reads as TGTGCCAGCAGCTTACAGGGGGAAGAAAAACTGTTTTTT. It translates to CASSLQGEEKLFF.

The CDR3 sequence is CASSLEAGGVRNIQYF. CDR3 nucleotide sequence: TGTGCCAGCAGTTTAGAGGCGGGGGGGGTACGGAACATTCAGTACTTC. The chain couples TRBV28 to TRBJ2-4; 9 bases fit TRBD2. The CDR3 runs 16 residues. Germline CDR1 reads MDHEN; CDR2 reads SYDVKM. Trimming cost V 2 bases and J 7 bases; bases outside gene matches: 9.